Presented here are 6 T cell receptor beta chains from one specimen sequenced in a study of blood T cell repertoires in COVID-19. Data came from immunoSEQ multiplex PCR; TCRdb stores just in-frame clones and leaves some out. The profile shows more than 80,000 clones, more than 80% of them singletons. Sequencing was performed on peripheral blood. The receptors originated from a woman aged 60 to 75 with acute or convalescent COVID-19.

In nucleotides, the CDR3 is TGTGCCAGCAGCTTGGCTGCGGGGGAGACCTACGAGCAGTACTTC. Amino acid sequence: CASSLAAGETYEQYF. V and J are TRBV5-8 and TRBJ2-7; 7 nucleotides agree with TRBD2. Germline V gene sequence: CDR1 SGHTS, CDR2 YDEGEE. CDR3 length: 15 residues. The J segment lost 2 bases and the V segment lost 0 bases, leaving 5 bases of the junction unmatched.

V gene TRBV5-1 combines with J gene TRBJ2-5; 7 positions match TRBD1. Trimming took 0 bases from V and 5 from J; bases not matched to a gene: 7. The CDR3 loop spans 15 amino acids. Germline V gene sequence: CDR1 SGHRS, CDR2 YFSETQ. The CDR3: CASSLGQGVGETQYF. In nucleotides, the CDR3 is TGCGCCAGCAGCTTGGGACAGGGAGTAGGGGAGACCCAGTACTTC.

This clone was recorded once. This chain uses TRBV7-3 with TRBJ2-3; D is undetermined. The germline V and J ends were trimmed by 4 bases and 6 bases, with 11 bases remaining between them. In germline, CDR1 is SGHTA, CDR2 FQGTGA. The CDR3 length is 13 residues. The CDR3 region is CASSSISWDTQYF. Written as DNA, the CDR3 is TGTGCCAGCAGCTCGATAAGCTGGGATACGCAGTATTTT.

The chain joins TRBV7-2 to TRBJ1-1, with 10 bases that match TRBD1. Germline-derived CDR1 and CDR2 are SGHTA and FQGNSA. The V gene end was trimmed by 3 bases and the J gene end by 10 bases; junction bases not matched to a gene: 5. The CDR3 extends over 13 amino acids. The CDR3 DNA reads as TGTGCCAGCAGCTTCACCGGGACAGGGGTAGCTTTCTTT. Amino acids: CASSFTGTGVAFF.

The chain has TRBV19 and TRBJ1-2, with D possibly TRBD1 on 6 matching bases. V was trimmed by 8 bases and J by 8 bases, leaving 21 bases between them. Germline values: CDR1 LNHDA, CDR2 SQIVND (reference sequence). This CDR3 comprises 14 residues. CDR3 sequence: CASQPPGPQGGYTF. The CDR3 bases are TGTGCCAGTCAGCCACCGGGTCCCCAGGGGGGCTACACCTTC. The complete variable domain, with remaining parts taken from reference TRBV19 and TRBJ1-2, reads DGGITQSPKYLFRKEGQNVTLSCEQNLNHDAMYWYRQDPGQGLRLIYYSQIVNDFQKGDIAEGYSVSREKKESFPLTVTSAQKNPTAFYLCASQPPGPQGGYTFGSGTRLTVV.

The CDR3 sequence is CSVRTENTEAFF. In DNA form, the CDR3 reads TGCAGCGTCCGGACAGAGAACACTGAAGCTTTCTTT. The V and J genes are TRBV29-1 and TRBJ1-1, with a tentative D call TRBD1 (6 bases). Germline V gives CDR1 SQVTM, CDR2 ANQGSEA. The CDR3 extends over 12 amino acids. Deletions cut 6 bases from V and 1 base from J, with 9 bases between.